This T cell receptor beta chain was found in a study of shared clonotypes between healthy human individuals. The naive CD8 subset, CD45RO-negative cells positively selected for CCR7, excluded terminally differentiated effector memory CD45RA+ cells. Clones were sequenced by immunoSEQ multiplex PCR, and TCRdb holds only the in-frame ones, with some missing. This sample has approximately 2,000,000 clones, with 85% to 95% found just once. CDR3 length: 14 amino acids. The germline V gene encodes CDR1 SGDLS and CDR2 YYNGEE. With 3 bases clipped from V and 8 bases from J, the junction kept 7 bases outside the gene matches.

V is TRBV9 and J is TRBJ1-4; 7 bases map to TRBD1. Sequenced sample: naive CD8+ T cells from PBMCs. The TCR comes from a young man in good health. Some clones in this sample may be carry-over from other donors' samples. The CDR3, as DNA: TGTGCCAGCAGCGGCTACAGGGGAGCCGAAAAACTGTTTTTT. Translated, it gives CASSGYRGAEKLFF.